This TCR beta chain was sequenced for a study of PD-1 blockade in classical Hodgkin lymphoma. Study results and caveats: According to reports, newly diagnosed patients had lower baseline TCR diversity than healthy donors, and relapsed/refractory patients had lower baseline TCR diversity still. Patients starting nivolumab less than 1 year after ASCT had lower diversity and were excluded from later analyses. Before treatment, complete responders showed about the same diversity as newly diagnosed patients. CD4+ but not CD8+ TCR diversity rose significantly by C4D1.

In the case of this clone: The antigen is not known.

This CDR3 region has 15 residues. Germline CDR1 and CDR2: LNHNV and YYDKDF (reference sequence). Unmatched junction bases numbered 4, after V lost 4 bases and J lost 3 bases. Indicated time point: cycle 4 day 1 (C4D1), after less than 7 weeks of nivolumab. There was relapse after autologous stem cell transplantation in every patient, and there was variation in brentuximab vedotin exposure. Profiled with immunoSEQ multiplex PCR; TCRdb holds only in-frame clones, not every one. The sample carries about 64,000 clones, just over 90% recorded once. The starting material was peripheral blood mononuclear cells (PBMCs), obtained before the fourth cycle of nivolumab. The receptor was derived from a human donor with classical Hodgkin lymphoma. The chain recombines TRBV15 with TRBJ1-3, with 9 bases fitting TRBD1. The CDR3 bases are TGTGCCACCAGCACCGGGACAGGGTATGGAAACACCATATATTTT. Amino acids: CATSTGTGYGNTIYF.